A selection of T cell receptor beta chains follows, all from one sample in a study of blood T cell repertoires in COVID-19. Some clones are missing from TCRdb's copy, which holds only in-frame ones; the method was immunoSEQ multiplex PCR. The profile shows 150,000 to 200,000 clones, about 81% of them singletons. Sequenced sample: peripheral blood. The receptors come from a human donor in a cohort sampled during active COVID-19. CDR3s include the opening cysteine and the closing phenylalanine or tryptophan. The D gene is left open where the match is weak. The listing skips clone size in some rows; elsewhere it reads once, few, many or a size class.

d_gene,abundance,v_gene,j_gene,CDR3aa,CDR3nt
-,few,TRBV25-1,TRBJ1-2,CASSDWDRQEDGYTF,TGTGCCAGCAGTGATTGGGACCGACAGGAGGATGGCTACACCTTC
-,-,TRBV7-3,TRBJ1-1,CASSAILNTEAFF,TGTGCCAGCAGCGCTATCTTGAACACTGAAGCTTTCTTT
TRBD2,-,TRBV5-1,TRBJ2-1,CASSLEGWGLARMYNEQFF,TGCGCCAGCAGCTTGGAGGGCTGGGGACTAGCGAGAATGTACAATGAGCAGTTCTTC
TRBD1,once,TRBV7-9,TRBJ2-2,CASEWTGRGNTGELFF,TGTGCCAGCGAATGGACAGGTCGTGGGAACACCGGGGAGCTGTTTTTT
TRBD2,once,TRBV6-5,TRBJ2-1,CASSPSGRATEQFF,TGTGCCAGCAGCCCCAGCGGGAGGGCCACTGAGCAGTTCTTC
TRBD1,once,TRBV6-5,TRBJ2-5,CASSSGGRGRETQYF,TGTGCCAGCAGTTCAGGGGGCAGGGGGAGAGAGACCCAGTACTTC
TRBD1,many,TRBV19,TRBJ1-5,CASSIGDRGRDQPQHF,TGTGCCAGTAGTATCGGGGACAGGGGGCGCGATCAGCCCCAGCATTTT
TRBD1,-,TRBV9,TRBJ2-7,CASSVGGQPNEQYF,TGTGCCAGCAGCGTAGGGGGACAGCCCAACGAGCAGTACTTC
-,-,TRBV10-3,TRBJ1-1,CAISGGTYNTEAFF,TGTGCCATCAGTGGAGGGACATACAACACTGAAGCTTTCTTT
TRBD2,-,TRBV9,TRBJ2-3,CASSVVHTSGGTSTDTQYF,TGTGCCAGCAGCGTAGTACATACTAGCGGGGGGACTAGCACAGATACGCAGTATTTT
TRBD1,-,TRBV11-2,TRBJ1-1,CASSADRGRTEAFF,TGTGCCAGCAGCGCAGACAGGGGGCGAACTGAAGCTTTCTTT
-,-,TRBV21-1,TRBJ2-7,CASSKSVYEQYF,TGTGCCAGCAGCAAAAGCGTGTACGAGCAGTACTTC
-,-,TRBV6-2/TRBV6-3,TRBJ1-1,CASSSNPGLLNTEAFF,TGTGCCAGCAGTAGCAACCCGGGACTTTTGAACACTGAAGCTTTCTTT
TRBD2,-,TRBV4-3,TRBJ2-7,CASSRGTSGSYEQYF,TGCGCCAGCAGCCGAGGGACTAGCGGGAGCTACGAGCAGTACTTC
-,few,TRBV28,TRBJ1-3,CASSLLGTSGNTIYF,TGTGCCAGCAGTTTACTAGGTACCTCTGGAAACACCATATATTTT
-,few,TRBV15,TRBJ2-2,CATSRGAGHGELFF,TGTGCCACCAGCAGAGGGGCAGGGCACGGGGAGCTGTTTTTT
TRBD2,-,TRBV24-1,TRBJ2-1,CATSGGSGSSYNEQFF,TGTGCCACCAGTGGAGGTAGCGGGAGTTCCTACAATGAGCAGTTCTTC
TRBD1,-,TRBV24-1,TRBJ1-2,CATSEPRDRGDYGYTF,TGTGCCACCAGTGAGCCAAGGGACAGGGGGGACTATGGCTACACCTTC
-,-,TRBV20-1,TRBJ1-1,CSARRDTEAFF,TGCAGTGCTAGACGGGACACTGAAGCTTTCTTT
TRBD2,-,TRBV2,TRBJ2-2,CASSENGRPNTGELFF,TGTGCCAGCAGTGAAAACGGGAGGCCGAACACCGGGGAGCTGTTTTTT
TRBD2,-,TRBV19,TRBJ2-5,CASSTTGTSGAETQYF,TGTGCCAGTAGTACGACCGGGACTAGCGGGGCGGAGACCCAGTACTTC
TRBD2,-,TRBV30,TRBJ2-3,CAWSAGGSSTDTQYF,TGTGCCTGGAGCGCGGGGGGGTCGTCCACAGATACGCAGTATTTT
-,-,TRBV11-2,TRBJ2-1,CASSFGRDYNEQFF,TGTGCCAGCAGCTTTGGCAGGGACTACAATGAGCAGTTCTTC
TRBD1,-,TRBV19,TRBJ1-2,CASSQSGQGYGYTF,TGTGCCAGTAGTCAATCCGGACAGGGCTACGGCTACACCTTC
TRBD2,-,TRBV6-5,TRBJ2-7,CASRGGRAYEQYF,TGTGCCAGCAGGGGAGGGAGGGCCTACGAGCAGTACTTC
TRBD1,-,TRBV4-3,TRBJ1-1,CASSSGQGDTEAFF,TGCGCCAGCAGTTCCGGGCAGGGGGACACTGAAGCTTTCTTT
-,-,TRBV10-3,TRBJ2-7,CAISEITGFRDVEQYF,TGTGCCATCAGTGAAATTACAGGGTTTCGAGACGTCGAGCAGTACTTC